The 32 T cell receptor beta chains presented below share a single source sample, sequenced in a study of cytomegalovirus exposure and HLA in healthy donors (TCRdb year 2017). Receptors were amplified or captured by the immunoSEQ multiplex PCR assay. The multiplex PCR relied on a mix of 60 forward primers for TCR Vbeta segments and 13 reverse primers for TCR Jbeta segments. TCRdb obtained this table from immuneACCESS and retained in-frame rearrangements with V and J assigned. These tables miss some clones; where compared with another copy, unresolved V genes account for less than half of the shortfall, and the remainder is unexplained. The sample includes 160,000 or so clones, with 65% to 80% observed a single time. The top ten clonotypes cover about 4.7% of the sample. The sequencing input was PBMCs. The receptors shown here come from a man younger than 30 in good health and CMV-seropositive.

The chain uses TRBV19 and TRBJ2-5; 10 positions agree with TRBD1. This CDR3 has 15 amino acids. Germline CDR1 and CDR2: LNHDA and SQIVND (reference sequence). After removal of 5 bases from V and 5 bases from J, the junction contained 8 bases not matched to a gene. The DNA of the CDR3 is TGTGCCAGTAGTCTAGGGACAGGGGTTATTGAGACCCAGTACTTC. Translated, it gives CASSLGTGVIETQYF.

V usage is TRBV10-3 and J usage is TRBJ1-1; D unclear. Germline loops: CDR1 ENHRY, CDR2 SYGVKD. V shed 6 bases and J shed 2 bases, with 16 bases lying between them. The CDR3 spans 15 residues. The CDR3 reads CAISLKHDGNTEAFF. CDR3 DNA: TGTGCCATCAGCCTTAAACACGATGGCAACACTGAAGCTTTCTTT.

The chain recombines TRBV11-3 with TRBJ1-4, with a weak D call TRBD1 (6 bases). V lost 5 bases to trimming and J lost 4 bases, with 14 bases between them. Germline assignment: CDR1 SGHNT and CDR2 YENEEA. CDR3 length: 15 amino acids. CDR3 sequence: CASSLHSGDNEKLFF. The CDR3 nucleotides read TGTGCCAGCAGCCTTCACTCAGGGGATAATGAAAAACTGTTTTTT.

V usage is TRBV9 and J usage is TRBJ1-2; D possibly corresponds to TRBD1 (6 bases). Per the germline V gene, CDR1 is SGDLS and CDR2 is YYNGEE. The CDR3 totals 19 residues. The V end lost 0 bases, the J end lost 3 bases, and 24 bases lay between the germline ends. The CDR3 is CASSVVAGGRPGADYGYTF. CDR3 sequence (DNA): TGTGCCAGCAGCGTAGTAGCTGGGGGCCGACCCGGGGCTGACTATGGCTACACCTTC.

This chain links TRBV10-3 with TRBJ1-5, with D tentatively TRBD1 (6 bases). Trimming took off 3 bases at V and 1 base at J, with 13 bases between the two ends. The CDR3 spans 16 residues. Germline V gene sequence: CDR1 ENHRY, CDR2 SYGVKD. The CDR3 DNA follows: TGTGCCATCAGTGATTCGGCAGGGGCGAGCAATCAGCCCCAGCATTTT. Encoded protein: CAISDSAGASNQPQHF.

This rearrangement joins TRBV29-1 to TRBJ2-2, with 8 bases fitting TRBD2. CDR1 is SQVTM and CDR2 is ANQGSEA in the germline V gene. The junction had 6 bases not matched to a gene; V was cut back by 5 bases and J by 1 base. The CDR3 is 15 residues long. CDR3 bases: TGCAGCGTTTACCGGACTAGCCGGAACACCGGGGAGCTGTTTTTT. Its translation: CSVYRTSRNTGELFF.

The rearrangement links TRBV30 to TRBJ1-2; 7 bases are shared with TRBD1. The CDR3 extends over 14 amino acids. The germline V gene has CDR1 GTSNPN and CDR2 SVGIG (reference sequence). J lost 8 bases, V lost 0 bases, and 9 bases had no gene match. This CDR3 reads CAWSVKGARKGYTF. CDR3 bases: TGTGCCTGGAGTGTAAAGGGGGCGAGGAAAGGCTACACCTTC.

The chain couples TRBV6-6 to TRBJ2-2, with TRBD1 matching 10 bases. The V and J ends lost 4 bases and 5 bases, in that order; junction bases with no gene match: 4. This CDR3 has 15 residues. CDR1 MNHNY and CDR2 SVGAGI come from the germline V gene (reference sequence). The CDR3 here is CASSLGQGITGELFF. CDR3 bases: TGTGCCAGCAGTTTGGGACAGGGGATAACCGGGGAGCTGTTTTTT.

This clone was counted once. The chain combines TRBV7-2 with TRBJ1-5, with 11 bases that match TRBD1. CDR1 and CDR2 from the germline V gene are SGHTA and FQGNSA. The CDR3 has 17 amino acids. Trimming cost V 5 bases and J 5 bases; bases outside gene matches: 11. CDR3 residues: CASSRGTGGSRDQPQHF. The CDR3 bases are TGTGCCAGCAGCCGAGGGACAGGGGGTTCGAGGGATCAGCCCCAGCATTTT.

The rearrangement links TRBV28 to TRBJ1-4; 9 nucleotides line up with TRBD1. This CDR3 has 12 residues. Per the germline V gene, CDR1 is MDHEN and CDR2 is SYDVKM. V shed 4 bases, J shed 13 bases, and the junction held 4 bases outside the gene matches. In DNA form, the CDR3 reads TGTGCCAGCAGTTGGGGACAGGGTGTACTGTTTTTT. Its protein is CASSWGQGVLFF. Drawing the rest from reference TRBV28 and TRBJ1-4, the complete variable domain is DVKVTQSSRYLVKRTGEKVFLECVQDMDHENMFWYRQDPGLGLRLIYFSYDVKMKEKGDIPEGYSVSREKKERFSLILESASTNQTSMYLCASSWGQGVLFFGSGTQLSVL.

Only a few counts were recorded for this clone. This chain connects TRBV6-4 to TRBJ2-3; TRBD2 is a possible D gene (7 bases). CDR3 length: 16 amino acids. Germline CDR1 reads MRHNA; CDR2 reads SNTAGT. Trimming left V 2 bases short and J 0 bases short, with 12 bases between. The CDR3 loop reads CASSDRAGASTDTQYF. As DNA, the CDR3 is TGTGCCAGCAGTGACAGGGCGGGGGCGAGCACAGATACGCAGTATTTT.

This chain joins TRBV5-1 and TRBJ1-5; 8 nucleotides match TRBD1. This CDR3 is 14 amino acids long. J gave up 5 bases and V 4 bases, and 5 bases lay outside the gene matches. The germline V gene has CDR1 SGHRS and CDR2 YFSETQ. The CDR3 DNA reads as TGCGCCAGCAGCACTACAGGGGGTGATCAGCCCCAGCATTTT. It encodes CASSTTGGDQPQHF. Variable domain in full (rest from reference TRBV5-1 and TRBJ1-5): KAGVTQTPRYLIKTRGQQVTLSCSPISGHRSVSWYQQTPGQGLQFLFEYFSETQRNKGNFPGRFSGRQFSNSRSEMNVSTLELGDSALYLCASSTTGGDQPQHFGDGTRLSIL.

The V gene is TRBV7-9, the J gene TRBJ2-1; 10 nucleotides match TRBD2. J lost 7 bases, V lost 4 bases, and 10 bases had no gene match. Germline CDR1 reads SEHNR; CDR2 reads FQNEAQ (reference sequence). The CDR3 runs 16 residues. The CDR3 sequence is CASSWGAGGPGNEQFF. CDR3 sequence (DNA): TGTGCCAGCAGCTGGGGAGCGGGGGGGCCGGGAAATGAGCAGTTCTTC.

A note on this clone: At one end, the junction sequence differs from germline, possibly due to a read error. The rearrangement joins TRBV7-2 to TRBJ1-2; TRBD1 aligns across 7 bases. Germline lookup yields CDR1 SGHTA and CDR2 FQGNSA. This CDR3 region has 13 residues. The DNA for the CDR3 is TGTGCCAGCAGCCAAGACAGGGTAAATGGCTACCCCTTC. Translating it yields CASSQDRVNGYPF.

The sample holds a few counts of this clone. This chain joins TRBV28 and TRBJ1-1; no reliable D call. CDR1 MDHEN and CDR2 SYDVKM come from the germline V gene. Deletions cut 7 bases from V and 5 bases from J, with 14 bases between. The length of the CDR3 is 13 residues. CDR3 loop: CASTPAPRTEAFF. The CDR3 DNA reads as TGTGCCAGCACCCCCGCCCCGAGGACTGAAGCTTTCTTT.

CDR3 sequence reads: CASSFAGGESYEQYV. In DNA, the CDR3 is TGTGCCAGCAGTTTCGCGGGGGGGGAGTCCTACGAGCAGTACGTC. The gene calls are TRBV6-5 and TRBJ2-7; 9 nucleotides line up with TRBD2. The germline CDR1 and CDR2 sequences are MNHEY and SVGAGI. The trim removed 4 bases at V and 1 base at J, leaving 5 bases unmatched. The CDR3 length is 15 residues.

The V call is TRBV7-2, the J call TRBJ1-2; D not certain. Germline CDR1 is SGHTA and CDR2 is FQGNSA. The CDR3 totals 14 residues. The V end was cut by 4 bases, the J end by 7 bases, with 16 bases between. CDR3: CASSSMIQVSGYTF. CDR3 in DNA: TGTGCCAGCAGCTCGATGATTCAGGTCTCTGGCTACACCTTC.

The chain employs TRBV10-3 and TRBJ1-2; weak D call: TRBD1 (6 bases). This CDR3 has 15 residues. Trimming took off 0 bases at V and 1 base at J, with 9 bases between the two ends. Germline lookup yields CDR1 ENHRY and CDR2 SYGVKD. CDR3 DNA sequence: TGTGCCATCAGTGAGTCGCCAGGGGTTAACTATGGCTACACCTTC. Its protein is CAISESPGVNYGYTF.

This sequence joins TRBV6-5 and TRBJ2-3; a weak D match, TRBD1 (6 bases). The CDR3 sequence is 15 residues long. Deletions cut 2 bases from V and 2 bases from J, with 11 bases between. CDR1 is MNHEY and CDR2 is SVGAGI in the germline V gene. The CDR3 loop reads CASSYGQGYTDTQYF. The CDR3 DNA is TGTGCCAGCAGTTACGGGCAGGGGTACACAGATACGCAGTATTTT.

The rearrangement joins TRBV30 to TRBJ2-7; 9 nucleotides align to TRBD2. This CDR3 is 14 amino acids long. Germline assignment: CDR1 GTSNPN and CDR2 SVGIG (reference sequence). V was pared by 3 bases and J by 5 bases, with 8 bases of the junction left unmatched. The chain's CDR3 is CAWSQWASGNEQYV. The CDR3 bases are TGTGCCTGGAGCCAGTGGGCTAGCGGGAACGAGCAGTACGTC.

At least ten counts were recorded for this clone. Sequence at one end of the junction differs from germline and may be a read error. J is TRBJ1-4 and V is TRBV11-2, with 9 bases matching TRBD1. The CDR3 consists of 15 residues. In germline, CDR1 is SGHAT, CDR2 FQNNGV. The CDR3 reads CASSFGTGTKEKLFF. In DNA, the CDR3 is TGTGCCAGCAGCTTCGGGACAGGGACTAAGGAAAAACTGTTTTTT.

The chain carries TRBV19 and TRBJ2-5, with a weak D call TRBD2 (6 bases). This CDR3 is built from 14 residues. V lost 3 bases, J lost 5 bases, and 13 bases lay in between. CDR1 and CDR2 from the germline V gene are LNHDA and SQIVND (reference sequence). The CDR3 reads CASSIMAGRETQYF. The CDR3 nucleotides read TGTGCCAGTAGTATTATGGCGGGACGGGAGACCCAGTACTTC. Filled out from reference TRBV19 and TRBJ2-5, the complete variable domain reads DGGITQSPKYLFRKEGQNVTLSCEQNLNHDAMYWYRQDPGQGLRLIYYSQIVNDFQKGDIAEGYSVSREKKESFPLTVTSAQKNPTAFYLCASSIMAGRETQYFGPGTRLLVL.

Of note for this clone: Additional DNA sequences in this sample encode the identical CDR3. The CDR3 region is CASSLGQGNTEAFF. CDR3 nucleotides: TGTGCCAGCAGCTTGGGGCAGGGGAACACTGAAGCTTTCTTT. The V gene is TRBV11-3, the J gene TRBJ1-1; TRBD1 is a possible D gene (5 bases). Germline CDR1 and CDR2: SGHNT and YENEEA. The CDR3 runs 14 residues. V lost 3 bases to trimming and J lost 1 base, with 9 bases between them. Looking up the rest from reference TRBV11-3 and TRBJ1-1 gives the full variable domain: EAGVVQSPRYKIIEKKQPVAFWCNPISGHNTLYWYLQNLGQGPELLIRYENEEAVDDSQLPKDRFSAERLKGVDSTLKIQPAELGDSAVYLCASSLGQGNTEAFFGQGTRLTVV.

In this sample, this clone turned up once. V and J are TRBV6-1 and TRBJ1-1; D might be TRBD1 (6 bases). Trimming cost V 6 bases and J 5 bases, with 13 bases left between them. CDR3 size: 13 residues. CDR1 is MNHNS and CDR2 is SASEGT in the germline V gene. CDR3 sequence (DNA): TGTGCCAGCAGAGTAAACAGGGATACTGAAGCTTTCTTT. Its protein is CASRVNRDTEAFF.

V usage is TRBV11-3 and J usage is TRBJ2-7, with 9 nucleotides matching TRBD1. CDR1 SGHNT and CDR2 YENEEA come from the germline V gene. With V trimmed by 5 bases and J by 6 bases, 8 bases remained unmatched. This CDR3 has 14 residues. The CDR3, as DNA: TGTGCCAGCAGCACCGGACAGGGGAGATTCGAGCAGTACGTC. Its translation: CASSTGQGRFEQYV.

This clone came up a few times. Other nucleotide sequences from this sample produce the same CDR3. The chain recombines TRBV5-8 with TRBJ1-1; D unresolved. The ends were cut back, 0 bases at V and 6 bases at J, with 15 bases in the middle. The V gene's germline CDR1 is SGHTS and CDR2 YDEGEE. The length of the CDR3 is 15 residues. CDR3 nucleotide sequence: TGTGCCAGCAGCTTGGACACGATTGTAGGAGCTGAAGCTTTCTTT. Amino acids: CASSLDTIVGAEAFF. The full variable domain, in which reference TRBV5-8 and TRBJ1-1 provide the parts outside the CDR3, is EAGVTQSPTHLIKTRGQQATLRCSPISGHTSVYWYQQALGLGLQFLLWYDEGEERNRGNFPPRFSGRQFPNYSSELNVNALELEDSALYLCASSLDTIVGAEAFFGQGTRLTVV.

CDR3 sequence reads: CASSVATGDETQYF. The CDR3 DNA sequence: TGTGCCAGCAGCGTAGCTACAGGGGACGAGACCCAGTACTTC. This chain links TRBV9 with TRBJ2-5; 7 bases line up with TRBD1. The V segment lost 0 bases and the J segment 5 bases; nucleotides outside the gene matches: 4. The length of the CDR3 is 14 residues. The germline gives CDR1 SGDLS, CDR2 YYNGEE.

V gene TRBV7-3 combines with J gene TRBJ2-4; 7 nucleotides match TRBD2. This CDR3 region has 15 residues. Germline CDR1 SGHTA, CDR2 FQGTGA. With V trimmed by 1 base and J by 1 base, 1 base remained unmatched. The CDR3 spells CASSLNGGAKNIQYF. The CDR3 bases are TGTGCCAGCAGCTTAAACGGGGGGGCCAAAAACATTCAGTACTTC. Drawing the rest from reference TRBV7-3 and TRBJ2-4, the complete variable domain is GAGVSQTPSNKVTEKGKYVELRCDPISGHTALYWYRQSLGQGPEFLIYFQGTGAADDSGLPNDRFFAVRPEGSVSTLKIQRTERGDSAVYLCASSLNGGAKNIQYFGAGTRLSVL.

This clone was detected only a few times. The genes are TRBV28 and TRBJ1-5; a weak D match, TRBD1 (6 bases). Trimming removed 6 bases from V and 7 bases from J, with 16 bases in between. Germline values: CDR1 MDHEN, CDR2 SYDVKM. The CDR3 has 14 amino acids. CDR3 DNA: TGTGCCAGCAGCTCCATACAGGGAATGCAGCCCCAGCATTTT. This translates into CASSSIQGMQPQHF.

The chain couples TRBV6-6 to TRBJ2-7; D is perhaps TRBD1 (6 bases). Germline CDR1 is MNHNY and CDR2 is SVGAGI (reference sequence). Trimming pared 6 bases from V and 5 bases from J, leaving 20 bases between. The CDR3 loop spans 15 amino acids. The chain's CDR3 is CASRARDTGLDEQYV. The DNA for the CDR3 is TGTGCCAGCAGGGCCCGGGACACTGGCTTGGACGAGCAGTACGTC.

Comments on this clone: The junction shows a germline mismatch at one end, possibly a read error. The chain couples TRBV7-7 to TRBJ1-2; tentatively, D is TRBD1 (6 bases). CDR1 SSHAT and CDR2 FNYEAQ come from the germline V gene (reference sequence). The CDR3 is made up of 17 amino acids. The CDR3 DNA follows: TGTGCTAGCAGCCCCCCCCCACAGGGCCCTCCATACTATGGCTACACCTTC. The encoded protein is CASSPPPQGPPYYGYTF.

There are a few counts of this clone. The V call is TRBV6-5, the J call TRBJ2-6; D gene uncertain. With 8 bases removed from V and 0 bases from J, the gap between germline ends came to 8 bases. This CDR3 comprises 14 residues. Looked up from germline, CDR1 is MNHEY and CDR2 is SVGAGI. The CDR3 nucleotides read TGTGCCAGCCTGACTCTCTCTGGGGCCAACGTCCTGACTTTC. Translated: CASLTLSGANVLTF.